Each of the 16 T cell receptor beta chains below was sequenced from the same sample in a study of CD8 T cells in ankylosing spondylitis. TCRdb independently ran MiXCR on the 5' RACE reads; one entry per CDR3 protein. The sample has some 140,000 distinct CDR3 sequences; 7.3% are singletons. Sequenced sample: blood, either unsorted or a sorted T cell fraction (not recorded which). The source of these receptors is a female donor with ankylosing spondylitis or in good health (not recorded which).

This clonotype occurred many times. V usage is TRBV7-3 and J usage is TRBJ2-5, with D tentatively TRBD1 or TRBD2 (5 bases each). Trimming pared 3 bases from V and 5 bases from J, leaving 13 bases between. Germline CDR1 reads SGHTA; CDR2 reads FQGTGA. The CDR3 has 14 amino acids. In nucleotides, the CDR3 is TGTGCCAGCAGCTTCCTGGGGGTTGACGAGACCCAGTACTTC. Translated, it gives CASSFLGVDETQYF.

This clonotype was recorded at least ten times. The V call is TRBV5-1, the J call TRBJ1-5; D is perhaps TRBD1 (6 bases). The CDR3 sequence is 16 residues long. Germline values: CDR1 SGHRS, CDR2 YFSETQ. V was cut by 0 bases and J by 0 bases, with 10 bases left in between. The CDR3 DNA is TGCGCCAGCAGCTTGGGGACAGATCTTAGCAATCAGCCCCAGCATTTT. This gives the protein CASSLGTDLSNQPQHF.

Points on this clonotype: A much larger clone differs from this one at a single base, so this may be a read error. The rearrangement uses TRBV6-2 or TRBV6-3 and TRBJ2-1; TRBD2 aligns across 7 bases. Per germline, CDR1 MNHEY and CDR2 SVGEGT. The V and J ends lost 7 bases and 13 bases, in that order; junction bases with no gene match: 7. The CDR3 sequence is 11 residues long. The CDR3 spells CASIHSGVQFF. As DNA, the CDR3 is TGTGCCAGCATCCACAGCGGGGTTCAGTTCTTC.

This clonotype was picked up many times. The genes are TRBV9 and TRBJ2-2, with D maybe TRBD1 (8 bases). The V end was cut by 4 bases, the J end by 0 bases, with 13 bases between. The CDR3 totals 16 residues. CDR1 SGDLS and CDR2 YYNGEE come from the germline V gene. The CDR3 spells CASSTGGAPNTGELFF. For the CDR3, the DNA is TGTGCCAGCAGCACAGGGGGGGCCCCGAACACCGGGGAGCTGTTTTTT.

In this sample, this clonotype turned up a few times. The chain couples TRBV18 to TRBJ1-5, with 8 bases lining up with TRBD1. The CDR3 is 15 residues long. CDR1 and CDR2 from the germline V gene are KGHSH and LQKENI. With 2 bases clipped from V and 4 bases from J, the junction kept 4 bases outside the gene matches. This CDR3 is CASSPGTGVNQPQHF. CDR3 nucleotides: TGTGCCAGCTCACCAGGGACAGGAGTAAATCAGCCCCAGCATTTT.

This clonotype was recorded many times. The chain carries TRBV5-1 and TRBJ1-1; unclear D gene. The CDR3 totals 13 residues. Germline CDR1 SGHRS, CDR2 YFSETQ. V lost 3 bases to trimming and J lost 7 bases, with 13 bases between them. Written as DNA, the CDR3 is TGCGCCAGCAGCTGGCGAGGAGGGTTTGAAGCTTTCTTT. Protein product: CASSWRGGFEAFF.

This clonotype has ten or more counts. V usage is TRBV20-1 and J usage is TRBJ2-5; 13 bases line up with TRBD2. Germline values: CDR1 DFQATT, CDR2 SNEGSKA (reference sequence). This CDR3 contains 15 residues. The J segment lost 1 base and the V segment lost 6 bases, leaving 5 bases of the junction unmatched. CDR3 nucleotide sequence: TGCAGTGCGCGGACTAGCGGGGGACTCCAAGAGACCCAGTACTTC. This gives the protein CSARTSGGLQETQYF.

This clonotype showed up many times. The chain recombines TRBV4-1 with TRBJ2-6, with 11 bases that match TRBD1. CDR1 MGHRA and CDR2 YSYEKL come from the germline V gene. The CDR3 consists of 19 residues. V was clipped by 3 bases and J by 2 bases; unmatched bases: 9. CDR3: CASSQHVGQGVPGANVLTF. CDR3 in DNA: TGCGCCAGCAGCCAGCATGTGGGACAGGGGGTACCTGGGGCCAACGTCCTGACTTTC.

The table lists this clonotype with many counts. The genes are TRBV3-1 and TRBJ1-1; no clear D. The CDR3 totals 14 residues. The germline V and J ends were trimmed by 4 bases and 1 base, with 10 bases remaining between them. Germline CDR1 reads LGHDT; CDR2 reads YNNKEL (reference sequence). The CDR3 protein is CASSRDKQNTEAFF. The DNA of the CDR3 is TGTGCCAGCAGCCGAGACAAGCAGAACACTGAAGCTTTCTTT.

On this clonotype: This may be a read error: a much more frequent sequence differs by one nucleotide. The chain's CDR3 is CASKRGSEQFF. CDR3 DNA: TGTGCCAGCAAAAGGGGAAGTGAGCAGTTCTTC. V usage is TRBV6-2 or TRBV6-3 and J usage is TRBJ2-1; TRBD1 is a possible D gene (5 bases). V was clipped by 7 bases and J by 9 bases, with 10 bases between them. This CDR3 comprises 11 residues. In germline, CDR1 is MNHEY, CDR2 SVGEGT.

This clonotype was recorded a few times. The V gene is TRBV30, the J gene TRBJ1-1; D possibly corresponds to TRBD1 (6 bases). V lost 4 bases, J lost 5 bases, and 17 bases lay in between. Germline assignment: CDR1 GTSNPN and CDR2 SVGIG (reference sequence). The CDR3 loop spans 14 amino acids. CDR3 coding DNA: TGTGCCTGGATCCCTACAGGGAGGGGTACTGAAGCTTTCTTT. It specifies CAWIPTGRGTEAFF.

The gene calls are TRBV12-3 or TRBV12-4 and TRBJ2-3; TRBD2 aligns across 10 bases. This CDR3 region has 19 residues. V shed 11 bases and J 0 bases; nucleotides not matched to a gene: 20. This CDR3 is CAFSLRGGSGGPSTDTQYF. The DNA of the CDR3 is TGTGCCTTCAGTTTAAGGGGAGGTAGCGGGGGGCCGAGCACAGATACGCAGTATTTT.

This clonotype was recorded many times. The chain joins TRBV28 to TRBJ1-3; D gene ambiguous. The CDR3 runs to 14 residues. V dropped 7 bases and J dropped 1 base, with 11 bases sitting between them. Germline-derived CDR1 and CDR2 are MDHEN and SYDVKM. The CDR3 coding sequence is TGTGCCAGCATCCAGCGGGGTTCTGGAAACACCATATATTTT. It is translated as CASIQRGSGNTIYF.

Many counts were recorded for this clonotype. Written as DNA, the CDR3 is TGCGCCAGCAGCTTAACAGGTATCTCCTACAATGAGCAGTTCTTC. This encodes CASSLTGISYNEQFF. The J gene is TRBJ2-1, the V gene TRBV5-1; D is perhaps TRBD1 (5 bases). This CDR3 is 15 amino acids long. V lost 2 bases, J lost 0 bases, and 9 bases lay in between. Germline lookup yields CDR1 SGHRS and CDR2 YFSETQ.

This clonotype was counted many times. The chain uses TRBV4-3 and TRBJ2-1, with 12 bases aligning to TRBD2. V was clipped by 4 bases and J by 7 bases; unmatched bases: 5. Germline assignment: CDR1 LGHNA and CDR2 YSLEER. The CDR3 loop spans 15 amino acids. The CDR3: CASSLLAGGPNEQFF. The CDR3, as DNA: TGCGCCAGCAGCCTGCTAGCGGGGGGGCCTAATGAGCAGTTCTTC.

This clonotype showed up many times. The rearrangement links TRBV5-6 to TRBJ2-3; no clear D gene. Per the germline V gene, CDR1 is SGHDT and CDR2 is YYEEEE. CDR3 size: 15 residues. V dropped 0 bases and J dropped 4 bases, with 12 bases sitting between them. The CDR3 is CASSLGPRSPDTQYF. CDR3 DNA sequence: TGTGCCAGCAGCTTGGGACCAAGAAGCCCAGATACGCAGTATTTT.